The subject of this entry is one TCR beta chain. Its target is unknown. The data stem from a study of shared clonotypes between healthy human individuals. General study points: The authors expected sequencing depth to affect clonotype sharing among donors.

The investigators split CD4+ cells into a CD45RA+ naive subset and a CD45RA-negative memory subset. Assay: immunoSEQ multiplex PCR; the TCRdb copy retains only in-frame clones and omits some. The table shows around 1.5 million clones, with approximately 98% occurring only once. The sequence derives from a man younger than 45 in good health. The sample comprised naive CD4+ T cells sorted from blood. The subset is: CD45RA+ positively selected.

The CDR3: CASSQTGQASLGYTF. The CDR3 bases are TGTGCCAGCAGCCAGACGGGACAGGCTTCCTTAGGCTACACCTTC. V is TRBV4-2 and J is TRBJ1-2; 8 bases line up with TRBD1. This CDR3 spans 15 amino acids. CDR1 is LGHNA, CDR2 YNFKEQ, per germline. Trimming took 3 bases from V and 8 from J; bases not matched to a gene: 11.